A selection of T cell receptor beta chains follows, all from one sample in a study of technical replicates of blood from a few donors. The assay was immunoSEQ multiplex PCR, and TCRdb's table has in-frame clones only and misses some. The repertoire holds about 81,000 clones, with around four fifths as singletons. Sequenced material: PBMCs. Receptor source: a human donor in good health. Some clones in this sample may be carry-over from other donors' samples. Both conserved end residues are part of each CDR3. A D gene is named only where the DNA matches it firmly. Expanded clones get a size class; other rows say once, few or many, or leave the size out.

j_call | d_call | v_call | clone_size | cdr3_aa | cdr3_nt
TRBJ1-1 | . | TRBV30 | . | CAWRWGQQVTFF | TGTGCCTGGAGGTGGGGACAACAGGTGACTTTCTTT
TRBJ1-2 | TRBD1 | TRBV6-5 | few | CASRLQGALDGYTF | TGTGCCAGCAGGTTACAGGGGGCGCTCGATGGCTACACCTTC
TRBJ2-5 | . | TRBV9 | . | CASSESDRETQYF | TGTGCCAGCAGCGAAAGCGATCGAGAGACCCAGTACTTC
TRBJ1-5 | TRBD1 | TRBV27 | . | CASSPRTGGNQPQHF | TGTGCCAGCAGTCCTCGGACAGGTGGCAATCAGCCCCAGCATTTT
TRBJ2-5 | TRBD2 | TRBV6-5 | . | CASSYGAGAGQETQYF | TGTGCCAGCAGTTATGGAGCGGGGGCCGGGCAAGAGACCCAGTACTTC
TRBJ2-1 | TRBD2 | TRBV4-2 | . | CASSPQGSGVDNEQFF | TGTGCCAGCAGCCCCCAGGGAAGCGGGGTTGACAATGAGCAGTTCTTC
TRBJ1-1 | . | TRBV15 | few | CATSRDLLQTEAFF | TGTGCCACCAGCAGAGATTTATTGCAGACTGAAGCTTTCTTT
TRBJ2-2 | TRBD1 | TRBV29-1 | . | CSAGTANTGELFF | TGCAGCGCGGGGACAGCTAACACCGGGGAGCTGTTTTTT
TRBJ2-1 | TRBD2 | TRBV15 | . | CATSRDWDLAGGPGEQFF | TGTGCCACCAGCAGAGATTGGGATCTAGCGGGAGGGCCTGGTGAGCAGTTCTTC
TRBJ1-5 | . | TRBV27 | . | CASSPTVSNQPQHF | TGTGCCAGCAGTCCGACAGTTAGCAATCAGCCCCAGCATTTT
TRBJ2-3 | . | TRBV21-1 | . | CASSKGTTAACTDTQYF | TGTGCCAGCAGCAAAGGAACTACAGCGGCCTGCACAGATACGCAGTATTTT
TRBJ2-5 | TRBD2 | TRBV7-8 | . | CASSSRVGGEETQYF | TGTGCCAGCAGCTCCCGGGTGGGGGGGGAAGAGACCCAGTACTTC
TRBJ1-1 | . | TRBV6-4 | . | CASSDTGSASNTEAFF | TGTGCCAGCAGTGACACGGGGTCCGCCTCGAACACTGAAGCTTTCTTT
TRBJ2-1 | TRBD2 | TRBV15 | . | CATSRDLTSGEVLFF | TGTGCCACCAGCAGAGATTTGACTAGCGGGGAAGTTTTGTTCTTC
TRBJ1-2 | . | TRBV11-3 | . | CASSLSENYGYTF | TGTGCCAGCAGCTTGTCCGAGAACTATGGCTACACCTTC
TRBJ2-3 | TRBD1 | TRBV7-3 | . | CASSQVGQGMPDTQYF | TGTGCCAGCAGCCAAGTTGGACAGGGAATGCCAGATACGCAGTATTTT
TRBJ2-1 | . | TRBV7-2 | . | CASSSLTSNEQFF | TGTGCCAGCAGCTCCCTGACTAGTAATGAGCAGTTCTTC
TRBJ2-7 | TRBD2 | TRBV27 | . | CASSTSGSSYEQYF | TGTGCCAGCAGCACGAGCGGGAGCTCCTACGAGCAGTACTTC